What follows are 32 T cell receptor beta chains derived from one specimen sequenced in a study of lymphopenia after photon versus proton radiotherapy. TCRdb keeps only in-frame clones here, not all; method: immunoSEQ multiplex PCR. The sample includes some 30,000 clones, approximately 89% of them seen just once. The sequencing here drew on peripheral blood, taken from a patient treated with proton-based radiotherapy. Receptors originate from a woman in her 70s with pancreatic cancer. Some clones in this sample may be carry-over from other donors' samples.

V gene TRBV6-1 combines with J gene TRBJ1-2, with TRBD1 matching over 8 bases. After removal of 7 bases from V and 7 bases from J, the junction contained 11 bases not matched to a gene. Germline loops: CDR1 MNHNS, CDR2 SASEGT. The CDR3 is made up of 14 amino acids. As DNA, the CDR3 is TGTGCCAGCACCCCGGACAGGGCGGCGCTTGGCTACACCTTC. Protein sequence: CASTPDRAALGYTF.

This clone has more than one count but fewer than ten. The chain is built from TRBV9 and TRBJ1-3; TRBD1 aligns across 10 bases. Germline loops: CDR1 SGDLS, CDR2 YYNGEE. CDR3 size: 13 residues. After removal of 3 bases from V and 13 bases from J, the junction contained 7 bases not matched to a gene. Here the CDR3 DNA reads TGTGCCAGCAGCGAGGTGGGACAGGGGACGATATATTTT. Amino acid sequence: CASSEVGQGTIYF.

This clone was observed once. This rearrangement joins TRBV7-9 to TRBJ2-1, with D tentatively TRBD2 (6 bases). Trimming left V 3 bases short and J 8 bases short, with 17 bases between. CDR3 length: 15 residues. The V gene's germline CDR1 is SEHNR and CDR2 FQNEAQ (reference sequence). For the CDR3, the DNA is TGTGCCAGCAGCTTCCAAAGGACGCGGAGGGATGAGCAGTTCTTC. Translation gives CASSFQRTRRDEQFF.

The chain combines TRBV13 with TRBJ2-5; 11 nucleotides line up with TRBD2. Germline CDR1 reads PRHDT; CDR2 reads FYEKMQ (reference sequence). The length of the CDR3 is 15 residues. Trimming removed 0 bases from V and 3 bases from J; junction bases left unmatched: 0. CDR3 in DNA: TGTGCCAGCAGCTTAGGGACTAGCGGGAAAGAGACCCAGTACTTC. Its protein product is CASSLGTSGKETQYF.

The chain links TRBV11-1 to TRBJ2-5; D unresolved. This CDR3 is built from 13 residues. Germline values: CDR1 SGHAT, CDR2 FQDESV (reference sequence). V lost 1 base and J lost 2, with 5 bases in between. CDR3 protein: CASSLGPQETQYF. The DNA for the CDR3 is TGTGCCAGCAGCTTAGGACCTCAAGAGACCCAGTACTTC.

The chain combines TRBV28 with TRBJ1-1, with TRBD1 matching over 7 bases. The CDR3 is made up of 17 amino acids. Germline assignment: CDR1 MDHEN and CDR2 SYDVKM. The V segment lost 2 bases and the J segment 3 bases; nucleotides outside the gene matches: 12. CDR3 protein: CASSLKGGEFLDTEAFF. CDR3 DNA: TGTGCCAGCAGTTTAAAAGGGGGCGAGTTTTTGGACACTGAAGCTTTCTTT.

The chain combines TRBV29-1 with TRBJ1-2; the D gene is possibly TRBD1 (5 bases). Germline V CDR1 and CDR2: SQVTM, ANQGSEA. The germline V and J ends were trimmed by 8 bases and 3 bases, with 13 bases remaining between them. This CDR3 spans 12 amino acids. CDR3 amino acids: CSTSRVDYGYTF. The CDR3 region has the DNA TGCAGCACGAGCAGGGTTGACTATGGCTACACCTTC.

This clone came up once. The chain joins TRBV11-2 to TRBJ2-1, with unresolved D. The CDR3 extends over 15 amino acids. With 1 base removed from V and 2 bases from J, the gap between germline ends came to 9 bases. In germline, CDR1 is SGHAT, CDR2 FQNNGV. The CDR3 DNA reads TGTGCCAGCAGCTTAGGGGTCCTAGCCTACAATGAGCAGTTCTTC. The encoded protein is CASSLGVLAYNEQFF.

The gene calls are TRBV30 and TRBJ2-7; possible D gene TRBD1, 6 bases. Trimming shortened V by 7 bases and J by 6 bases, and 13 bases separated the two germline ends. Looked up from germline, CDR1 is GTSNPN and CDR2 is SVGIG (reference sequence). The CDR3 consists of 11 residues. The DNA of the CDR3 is TGTGCCTACGGCAGGGGAGCCGAGCAGTACTTC. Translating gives CAYGRGAEQYF.

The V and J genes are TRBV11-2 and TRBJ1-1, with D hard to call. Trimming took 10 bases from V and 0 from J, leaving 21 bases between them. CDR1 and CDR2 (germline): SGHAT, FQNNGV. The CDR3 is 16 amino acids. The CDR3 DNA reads TGTGCCACCCTCCCCTCCGCCGGCTACATGAACACTGAAGCTTTCTTT. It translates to CATLPSAGYMNTEAFF.

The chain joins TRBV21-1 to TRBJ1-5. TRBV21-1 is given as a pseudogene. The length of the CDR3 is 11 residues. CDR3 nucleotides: TGTGCCAGCAGGAGGATGCAGCCCCAGCATTTT. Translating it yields CASRRMQPQHF.

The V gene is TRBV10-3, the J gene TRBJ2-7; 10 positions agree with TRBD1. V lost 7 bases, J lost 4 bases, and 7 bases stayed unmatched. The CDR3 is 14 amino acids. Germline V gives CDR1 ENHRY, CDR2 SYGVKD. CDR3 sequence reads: CAIKGTGDAYEQYF. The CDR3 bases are TGTGCCATCAAGGGGACAGGGGACGCGTACGAGCAGTACTTC.

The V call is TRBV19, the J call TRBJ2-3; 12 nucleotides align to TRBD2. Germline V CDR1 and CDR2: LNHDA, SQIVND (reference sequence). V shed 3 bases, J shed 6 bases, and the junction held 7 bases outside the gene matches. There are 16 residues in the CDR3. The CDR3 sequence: CASSMSGTSGRDTQYF. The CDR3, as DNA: TGTGCCAGTAGTATGAGCGGGACTAGCGGGCGGGATACGCAGTATTTT.

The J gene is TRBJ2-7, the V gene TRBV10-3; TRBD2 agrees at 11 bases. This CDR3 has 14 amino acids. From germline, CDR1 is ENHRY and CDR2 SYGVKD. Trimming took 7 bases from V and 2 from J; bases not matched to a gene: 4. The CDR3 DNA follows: TGTGCCATCACCGAACTAGCGGGAGCCTACGAGCAGTACTTC. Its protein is CAITELAGAYEQYF.

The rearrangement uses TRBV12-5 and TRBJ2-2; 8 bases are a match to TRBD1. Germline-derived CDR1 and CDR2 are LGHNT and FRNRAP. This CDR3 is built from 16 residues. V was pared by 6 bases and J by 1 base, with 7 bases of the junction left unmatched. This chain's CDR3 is CASGLQGGLNTGELFF. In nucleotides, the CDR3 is TGTGCTAGTGGGTTACAGGGGGGACTGAACACCGGGGAGCTGTTTTTT.

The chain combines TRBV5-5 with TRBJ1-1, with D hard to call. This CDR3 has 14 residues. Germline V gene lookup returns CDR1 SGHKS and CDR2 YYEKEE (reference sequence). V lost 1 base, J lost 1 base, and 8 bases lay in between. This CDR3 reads CASSLSGENTEAFF. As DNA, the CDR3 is TGTGCCAGCAGCTTGTCCGGGGAGAACACTGAAGCTTTCTTT.

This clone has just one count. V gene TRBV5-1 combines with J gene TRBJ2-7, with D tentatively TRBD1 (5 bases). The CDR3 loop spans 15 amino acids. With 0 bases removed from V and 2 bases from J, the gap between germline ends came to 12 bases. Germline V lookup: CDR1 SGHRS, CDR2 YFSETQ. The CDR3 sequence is CASSLVAGRTYEQYF. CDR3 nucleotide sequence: TGCGCCAGCAGCTTGGTGGCAGGGCGTACCTACGAGCAGTACTTC.

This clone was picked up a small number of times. CDR3 sequence: CASSQERQGVPSGANVLTF. The CDR3 coding sequence is TGCGCCAGCAGCCAAGAGAGGCAGGGGGTACCCTCTGGGGCCAACGTCCTGACTTTC. This chain links TRBV4-1 with TRBJ2-6, with TRBD1 identical over 7 bases. The junction had 8 bases not matched to a gene; V was cut back by 0 bases and J by 0 bases. The CDR3 is made up of 19 amino acids. Per germline, CDR1 MGHRA and CDR2 YSYEKL.

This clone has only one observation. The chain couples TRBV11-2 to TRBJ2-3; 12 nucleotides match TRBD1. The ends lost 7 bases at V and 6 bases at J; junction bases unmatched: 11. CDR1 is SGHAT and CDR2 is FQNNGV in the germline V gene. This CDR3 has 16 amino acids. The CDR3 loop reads CASNLRGTGGRDTQYF. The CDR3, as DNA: TGTGCCAGCAACCTTAGAGGGACAGGGGGCAGGGATACGCAGTATTTT.

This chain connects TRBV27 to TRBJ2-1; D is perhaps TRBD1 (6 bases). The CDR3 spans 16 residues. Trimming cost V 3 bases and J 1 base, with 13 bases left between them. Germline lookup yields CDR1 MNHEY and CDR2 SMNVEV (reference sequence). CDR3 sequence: CASSFQVQGSYNEQFF. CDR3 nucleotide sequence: TGTGCCAGCAGTTTCCAAGTACAGGGTTCCTACAATGAGCAGTTCTTC.

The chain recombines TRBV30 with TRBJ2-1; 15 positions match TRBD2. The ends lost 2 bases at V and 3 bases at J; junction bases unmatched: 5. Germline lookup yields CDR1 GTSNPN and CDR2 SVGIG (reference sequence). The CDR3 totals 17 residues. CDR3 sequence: CAWSRGLAGGRYNEQFF. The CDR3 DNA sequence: TGTGCCTGGAGTCGGGGACTAGCGGGAGGACGCTACAATGAGCAGTTCTTC.

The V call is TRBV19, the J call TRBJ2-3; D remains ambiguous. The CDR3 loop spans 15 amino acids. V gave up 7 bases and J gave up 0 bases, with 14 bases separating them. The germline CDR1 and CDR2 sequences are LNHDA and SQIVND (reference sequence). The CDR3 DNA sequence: TGTGCCAGTACCCCGTTGGCGGACAGCACAGATACGCAGTATTTT. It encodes CASTPLADSTDTQYF. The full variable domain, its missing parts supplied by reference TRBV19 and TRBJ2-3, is DGGITQSPKYLFRKEGQNVTLSCEQNLNHDAMYWYRQDPGQGLRLIYYSQIVNDFQKGDIAEGYSVSREKKESFPLTVTSAQKNPTAFYLCASTPLADSTDTQYFGPGTRLTVL.

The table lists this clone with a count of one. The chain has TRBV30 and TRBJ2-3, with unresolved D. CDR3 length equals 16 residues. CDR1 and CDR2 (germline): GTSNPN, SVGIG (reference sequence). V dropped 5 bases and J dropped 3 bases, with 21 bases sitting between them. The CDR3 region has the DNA TGTGCCTGGGCTGCAGGTAGGGTGGCGGTGACAGATACGCAGTATTTT. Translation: CAWAAGRVAVTDTQYF. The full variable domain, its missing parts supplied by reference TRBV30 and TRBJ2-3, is SQTIHQWPATLVQPVGSPLSLECTVEGTSNPNLYWYRQAAGRGLQLLFYSVGIGQISSEVPQNLSASRPQDRQFILSSKKLLLSDSGFYLCAWAAGRVAVTDTQYFGPGTRLTVL.

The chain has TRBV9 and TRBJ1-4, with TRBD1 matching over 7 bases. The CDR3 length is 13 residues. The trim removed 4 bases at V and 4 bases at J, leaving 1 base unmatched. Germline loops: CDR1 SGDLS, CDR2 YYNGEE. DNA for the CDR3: TGTGCCAGCAGCACAGGGGATAATGAAAAACTGTTTTTT. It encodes CASSTGDNEKLFF.

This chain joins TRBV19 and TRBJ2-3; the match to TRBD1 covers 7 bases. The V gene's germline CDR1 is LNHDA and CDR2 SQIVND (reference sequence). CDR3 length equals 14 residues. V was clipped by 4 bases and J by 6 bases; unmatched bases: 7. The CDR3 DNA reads TGTGCCAGTAGTACAGCGACAGGGACGGATACGCAGTATTTT. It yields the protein CASSTATGTDTQYF.

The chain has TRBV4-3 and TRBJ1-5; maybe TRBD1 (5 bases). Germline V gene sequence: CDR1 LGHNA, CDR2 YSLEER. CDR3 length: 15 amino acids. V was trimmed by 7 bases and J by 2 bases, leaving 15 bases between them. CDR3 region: CASTGGGSGNQPQHF. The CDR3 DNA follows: TGCGCCAGCACGGGGGGGGGTAGCGGCAATCAGCCCCAGCATTTT.

CDR3 nucleotides: TGTGCCAGTAGTATAGGGAAGACTAGCGGCACAGATACGCAGTATTTT. Its translation is CASSIGKTSGTDTQYF. The chain carries TRBV19 and TRBJ2-3; 8 nucleotides agree with TRBD2. V was pared by 1 base and J by 1 base, with 4 bases of the junction left unmatched. The germline gives CDR1 LNHDA, CDR2 SQIVND (reference sequence). This CDR3 comprises 16 residues.

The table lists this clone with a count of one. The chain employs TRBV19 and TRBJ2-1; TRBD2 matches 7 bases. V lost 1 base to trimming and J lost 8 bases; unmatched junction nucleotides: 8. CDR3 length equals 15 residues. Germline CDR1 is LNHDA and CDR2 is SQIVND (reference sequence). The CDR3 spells CASSIGGSPRDEQFF. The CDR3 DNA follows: TGTGCCAGTAGTATAGGCGGGAGCCCTAGGGATGAGCAGTTCTTC. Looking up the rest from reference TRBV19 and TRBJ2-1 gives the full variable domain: DGGITQSPKYLFRKEGQNVTLSCEQNLNHDAMYWYRQDPGQGLRLIYYSQIVNDFQKGDIAEGYSVSREKKESFPLTVTSAQKNPTAFYLCASSIGGSPRDEQFFGPGTRLTVL.

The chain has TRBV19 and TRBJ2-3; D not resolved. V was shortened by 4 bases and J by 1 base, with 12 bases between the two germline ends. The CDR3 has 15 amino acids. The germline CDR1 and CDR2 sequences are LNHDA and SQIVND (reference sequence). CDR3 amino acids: CASSKASSGTDTQYF. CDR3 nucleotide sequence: TGTGCCAGTAGTAAGGCGTCTTCTGGCACAGATACGCAGTATTTT.

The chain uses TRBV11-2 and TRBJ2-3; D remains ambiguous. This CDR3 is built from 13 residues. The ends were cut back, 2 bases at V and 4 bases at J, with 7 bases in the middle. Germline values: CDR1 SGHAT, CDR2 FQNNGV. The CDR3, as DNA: TGTGCCAGCAGCTTATTCGTGGCAGATACGCAGTATTTT. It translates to CASSLFVADTQYF.

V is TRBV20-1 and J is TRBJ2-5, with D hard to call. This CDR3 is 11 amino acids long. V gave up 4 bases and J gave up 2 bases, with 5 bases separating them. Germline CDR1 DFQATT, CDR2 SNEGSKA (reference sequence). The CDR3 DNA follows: TGCAGTGCTACCTGGCAAGAGACCCAGTACTTC. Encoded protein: CSATWQETQYF.

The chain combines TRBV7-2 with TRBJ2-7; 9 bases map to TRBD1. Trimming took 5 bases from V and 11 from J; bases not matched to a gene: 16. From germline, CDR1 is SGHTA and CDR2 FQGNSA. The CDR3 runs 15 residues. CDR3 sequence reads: CASSHTGTGSSREYF. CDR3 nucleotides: TGTGCCAGCAGCCATACCGGGACAGGGTCTTCCAGGGAGTACTTC. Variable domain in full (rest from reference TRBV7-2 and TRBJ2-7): GAGVSQSPSNKVTEKGKDVELRCDPISGHTALYWYRQSLGQGLEFLIYFQGNSAPDKSGLPSDRFSAERTGGSVSTLTIQRTQQEDSAVYLCASSHTGTGSSREYFGPGTRLTVT.